The TCR beta chain under discussion was sequenced for a study of shared clonotypes between healthy human individuals. Study at large: Donors consisted of two women and a few men between 18 and 49.

Germline V gene data show CDR1 as SEHNR and CDR2 as FQNEAQ (reference sequence). The trim removed 6 bases at V and 0 bases at J, leaving 3 bases unmatched. The length of the CDR3 is 14 residues. Notes on this clone: The antigen is unknown.

Terminally differentiated effector memory CD45RA+ cells were excluded from the naive CD8 cells, which were CD45RO-negative and positively selected for CCR7. Points from the study as a whole: Only blood was sampled, and tissue TCR repertoires likely differ from blood ones. Clonotypes shared by all four sorted-subset donors had higher generation probabilities than non-shared clonotypes.

When replicate PCRs were run on sorted subsets, they used roughly 0.2 ug DNA, tens of thousands of T cell genomes. Profiled with immunoSEQ multiplex PCR; TCRdb holds only in-frame clones, not every one. The sample has 550,000 to 600,000 clones; about 98% are singletons. The rearrangement uses TRBV7-9 and TRBJ1-2; TRBD1 matches 8 bases. The clonotype originates from a man aged 25-45 years in good health. The sample was naive CD8+ T cells sorted from blood. As DNA, the CDR3 is TGTGCCAGCAGGACAGGGGACTCTAACTATGGCTACACCTTC. Translated, it gives CASRTGDSNYGYTF.